These 22 T cell receptor beta chains share one sample of origin, sequenced in a study of neoadjuvant anti-PD-1 for oral cavity cancer. Time point specified: after neoadjuvant nivolumab, at surgical resection. Produced via immunoSEQ multiplex PCR; TCRdb's table is partial and in-frame only. In the table there are tens of thousands of clones, 70% to 90% of which are singletons. The sequences come from PBMCs, collected after nivolumab (anti-PD-1) treatment. These receptors all come from a person between 35 and 79 years old with oral cavity squamous cell carcinoma.

The chain couples TRBV6-6 to TRBJ2-1; TRBD2 matches at 7 bases. V dropped 6 bases and J dropped 4; count of bases not matched to a gene: 9. Germline CDR1 reads MNHNY; CDR2 reads SVGAGI (reference sequence). This CDR3 is 15 amino acids long. This CDR3 reads CASRNRLAGYNEQFF. For the CDR3, the DNA is TGTGCCAGCAGAAATAGACTAGCTGGGTACAATGAGCAGTTCTTC.

This clone showed up just once. This chain uses TRBV16 with TRBJ2-3; no reliable D call. CDR3 length: 16 amino acids. The germline V gene encodes CDR1 KGHSY and CDR2 FQNENV. With 5 bases removed from V and 4 bases from J, the gap between germline ends came to 19 bases. DNA of the CDR3: TGTGCCAGCAGCTACATCAGGAGTATTTATTCAGATACGCAGTATTTT. Translating it yields CASSYIRSIYSDTQYF. The variable domain in full, completed from reference TRBV16 and TRBJ2-3, reads GEEVAQTPKHLVRGEGQKAKLYCAPIKGHSYVFWYQQVLKNEFKFLISFQNENVFDETGMPKERFSAKCLPNSPCSLEIQATKLEDSAVYFCASSYIRSIYSDTQYFGPGTRLTVL.

V usage is TRBV7-3 and J usage is TRBJ1-1; D is uncertain. V was pared by 5 bases and J by 1 base, with 8 bases between. The CDR3 is 13 residues long. The germline gives CDR1 SGHTA, CDR2 FQGTGA. CDR3 sequence reads: CASSPFANTEAFF. The CDR3 region has the DNA TGTGCCAGCAGCCCGTTCGCGAACACTGAAGCTTTCTTT.

V is TRBV6-1 and J is TRBJ1-5; TRBD1 matches at 9 bases. The CDR3 runs 15 residues. Looked up from germline, CDR1 is MNHNS and CDR2 is SASEGT. Trimming removed 4 bases from V and 6 bases from J; junction bases left unmatched: 7. CDR3 nucleotide sequence: TGTGCCAGCAGTGCCGGACAGGGGATCGGTCAGCCCCAGCATTTT. This encodes CASSAGQGIGQPQHF.

The chain is built from TRBV30 and TRBJ2-7; D is perhaps TRBD2 (5 bases). CDR3 length equals 13 residues. V shed 5 bases and J shed 0 bases, with 11 bases lying between them. Per the germline V gene, CDR1 is GTSNPN and CDR2 is SVGIG (reference sequence). In DNA, the CDR3 is TGTGCCTGGGGGAGACGTCACTCCTACGAGCAGTACTTC. Translating gives CAWGRRHSYEQYF.

The rearrangement links TRBV9 to TRBJ2-1; D may be TRBD2 (5 bases). The germline V gene has CDR1 SGDLS and CDR2 YYNGEE. The germline V and J ends were trimmed by 0 bases and 10 bases, with 11 bases remaining between them. This CDR3 is 13 amino acids long. CDR3 sequence: CASSVEPPSEQFF. In DNA, the CDR3 is TGTGCCAGCAGCGTAGAGCCGCCTAGCGAGCAGTTCTTC.

The chain combines TRBV4-2 with TRBJ2-3; 14 bases match TRBD2. V gave up 4 bases and J gave up 6 bases; unmatched junction bases: 9. The germline CDR1 and CDR2 sequences are LGHNA and YNFKEQ. The CDR3 is 17 residues long. The CDR3 sequence is CASSPRGLAGEADTQYF. As DNA, the CDR3 is TGTGCCAGCAGCCCCCGGGGACTAGCGGGAGAGGCGGATACGCAGTATTTT.

The gene calls are TRBV6-1 and TRBJ2-1; 9 bases line up with TRBD2. This CDR3 has 14 amino acids. V shed 4 bases, J shed 4 bases, and the junction held 2 bases outside the gene matches. Germline assignment: CDR1 MNHNS and CDR2 SASEGT. Here the CDR3 DNA reads TGTGCCAGCAGTGCAGCGGGGGGTTACAATGAGCAGTTCTTC. Translation gives CASSAAGGYNEQFF.

The gene calls are TRBV7-9 and TRBJ2-7, with TRBD2 as a possible D gene (5 bases). The germline CDR1 and CDR2 sequences are SEHNR and FQNEAQ (reference sequence). The CDR3 is 13 residues long. The V and J ends lost 1 base and 3 bases respectively, with 7 bases between them. CDR3: CASSLGRDYEQYF. CDR3 nucleotides: TGTGCCAGCAGCTTAGGACGGGACTACGAGCAGTACTTC.

This sequence joins TRBV5-1 and TRBJ1-1, with 8 nucleotides matching TRBD1. With 4 bases clipped from V and 7 bases from J, the junction kept 6 bases outside the gene matches. The CDR3 is 13 amino acids. CDR1 is SGHRS and CDR2 is YFSETQ in the germline V gene. This CDR3 is CASSPTGVNEAFF. The CDR3 coding sequence is TGCGCCAGCAGCCCGACAGGGGTTAATGAAGCTTTCTTT.

The chain uses TRBV5-1 and TRBJ1-1; unclear D gene. Trimming cost V 0 bases and J 11 bases, with 14 bases left between them. Germline CDR1 and CDR2: SGHRS and YFSETQ. CDR3 length: 13 amino acids. CDR3 sequence: CASSLEGAVAAFF. CDR3 in DNA: TGCGCCAGCAGCTTGGAGGGCGCCGTTGCCGCTTTCTTT. The full variable domain, rest sourced from reference TRBV5-1 and TRBJ1-1, is KAGVTQTPRYLIKTRGQQVTLSCSPISGHRSVSWYQQTPGQGLQFLFEYFSETQRNKGNFPGRFSGRQFSNSRSEMNVSTLELGDSALYLCASSLEGAVAAFFGQGTRLTVV.

The V gene is TRBV5-1, the J gene TRBJ2-3; 11 nucleotides match TRBD2. The CDR3 runs 15 residues. Germline V gene data show CDR1 as SGHRS and CDR2 as YFSETQ. J was trimmed by 5 bases and V by 0 bases; bases with no gene match: 2. Here the CDR3 reads CASSLETSGIDTQYF. The CDR3 DNA reads TGCGCCAGCAGCTTGGAGACTAGCGGGATAGATACGCAGTATTTT.

The chain is built from TRBV19 and TRBJ2-7; perhaps TRBD2 as D (6 bases). This CDR3 is built from 14 residues. V lost 7 bases and J 3 bases, leaving 16 bases between the germline ends. Per the germline V gene, CDR1 is LNHDA and CDR2 is SQIVND (reference sequence). Here the CDR3 reads CASTAGTEDYEQYF. The CDR3 region has the DNA TGTGCCAGTACCGCCGGGACTGAGGACTACGAGCAGTACTTC.

The CDR3 DNA reads as TGTGCCAGCAGCTCGGGGCAGGTAAACTCCTACGAGCAGTACTTC. The encoded protein is CASSSGQVNSYEQYF. The chain joins TRBV9 to TRBJ2-7, with D tentatively TRBD1 or TRBD2 (5 bases each). Germline V lookup: CDR1 SGDLS, CDR2 YYNGEE. The CDR3 consists of 15 residues. V was trimmed by 4 bases and J by 0 bases, leaving 14 bases between them.

This sequence joins TRBV5-1 and TRBJ1-1, with D uncertain. V lost 0 bases and J 2 bases, leaving 8 bases between the germline ends. Germline V gene data show CDR1 as SGHRS and CDR2 as YFSETQ. CDR3 length equals 14 residues. CDR3 residues: CASSLESANTEAFF. The CDR3 DNA sequence: TGCGCCAGCAGCTTGGAGTCAGCTAACACTGAAGCTTTCTTT.

The chain has TRBV7-6 and TRBJ2-2, with D perhaps matching TRBD2 (6 bases). Germline V lookup: CDR1 SGHVS, CDR2 FNYEAQ. Trimming cost V 1 base and J 3 bases, with 6 bases left between them. The CDR3 runs 14 residues. The CDR3 DNA reads TGTGCCAGCAGCTTAGGGGACTACACCGGGGAGCTGTTTTTT. Protein: CASSLGDYTGELFF. Variable domain in full (rest from reference TRBV7-6 and TRBJ2-2): GAGVSQSPRYKVTKRGQDVALRCDPISGHVSLYWYRQALGQGPEFLTYFNYEAQQDKSGLPNDRFSAERPEGSISTLTIQRTEQRDSAMYRCASSLGDYTGELFFGEGSRLTVL.

The chain employs TRBV6-1 and TRBJ2-3; no firm D call. The CDR3 totals 13 residues. Germline CDR1 reads MNHNS; CDR2 reads SASEGT. The germline V and J ends were trimmed by 6 bases and 4 bases, with 11 bases remaining between them. For the CDR3, the DNA is TGTGCCAGCAGAGTAGTTGTCTCAGATACGCAGTATTTT. Translating gives CASRVVVSDTQYF.

This clone was observed a single time. The V and J genes are TRBV4-1 and TRBJ2-5; 7 bases are a match to TRBD2. The V segment lost 4 bases and the J segment 3 bases; nucleotides outside the gene matches: 2. The CDR3 totals 13 residues. The V gene's germline CDR1 is MGHRA and CDR2 YSYEKL. For the CDR3, the DNA is TGCGCCAGCAGCCTGGGAGGGGAAGAGACCCAGTACTTC. Protein product: CASSLGGEETQYF.

The rearrangement links TRBV15 to TRBJ1-5; D gene ambiguous. Trimming cost V 2 bases and J 0 bases, with 8 bases left between them. Germline-derived CDR1 and CDR2 are LNHNV and YYDKDF (reference sequence). This CDR3 has 15 amino acids. The CDR3 spells CATSRKGFSNQPQHF. The CDR3 DNA is TGTGCCACCAGCAGAAAGGGATTTAGCAATCAGCCCCAGCATTTT.

The chain joins TRBV7-9 to TRBJ1-1; a weak D match, TRBD1 (5 bases). V lost 1 base and J lost 1, with 13 bases in between. The CDR3 is 16 residues long. Germline loops: CDR1 SEHNR, CDR2 FQNEAQ (reference sequence). The CDR3 region has the DNA TGTGCCAGCAGCTTAGGAGGCGGACAAGCGAACACTGAAGCTTTCTTT. It translates to CASSLGGGQANTEAFF.

The chain has TRBV6-6 and TRBJ2-1, with 10 bases aligning to TRBD2. Germline V gene sequence: CDR1 MNHNY, CDR2 SVGAGI (reference sequence). The CDR3 consists of 15 residues. V shed 5 bases and J 8 bases; nucleotides not matched to a gene: 9. CDR3 in DNA: TGTGCCAGCAGTGTCCCCCTAGCGGGAGTGGATGAGCAGTTCTTC. Translation gives CASSVPLAGVDEQFF.

V gene TRBV18 combines with J gene TRBJ1-2; no clear D. V lost 1 base and J lost 6, with 12 bases in between. Germline CDR1 is KGHSH and CDR2 is LQKENI. This CDR3 has 14 residues. CDR3 sequence (DNA): TGTGCCAGCTCACCACAAGAGGTGGCCCATGGCTACACCTTC. This gives the protein CASSPQEVAHGYTF.